The text below deals with one T cell receptor (beta chain). Original handling: Estimation of nucleated cell counts was performed using reference gene primer amplification. The method was immunoSEQ multiplex PCR; TCRdb's version includes in-frame clones alone and lacks a portion of them. V and J calls and clone size are copied from that table; D and trimming were computed from the DNA. The sample holds 250,000 to 300,000 clones; 70% to 90% are singletons and the top ten take 3.5% to 4%. This CDR3 spans 15 amino acids. The germline CDR1 and CDR2 sequences are SGDLS and YYNGEE. Trimming cost V 4 bases and J 4 bases; bases outside gene matches: 7. The record originates from a study of blood T cell repertoires in COVID-19. Study context: The United States, Italy and Spain provided the acute and convalescent COVID-19 samples. PBMCs, B-cell-depleted T cells, or T cells were the source of the cDNA or gDNA that made up the material.

This clonotype originated in a man aged 18 to 30 with active or convalescent COVID-19. The chain has TRBV9 and TRBJ2-2, with 7 bases that match TRBD2. Sequenced sample: peripheral blood. CDR3 in DNA: TGTGCCAGCAGCCTAAGCGGGGTACGCACCGGGGAGCTGTTTTTT. This gives the protein CASSLSGVRTGELFF.